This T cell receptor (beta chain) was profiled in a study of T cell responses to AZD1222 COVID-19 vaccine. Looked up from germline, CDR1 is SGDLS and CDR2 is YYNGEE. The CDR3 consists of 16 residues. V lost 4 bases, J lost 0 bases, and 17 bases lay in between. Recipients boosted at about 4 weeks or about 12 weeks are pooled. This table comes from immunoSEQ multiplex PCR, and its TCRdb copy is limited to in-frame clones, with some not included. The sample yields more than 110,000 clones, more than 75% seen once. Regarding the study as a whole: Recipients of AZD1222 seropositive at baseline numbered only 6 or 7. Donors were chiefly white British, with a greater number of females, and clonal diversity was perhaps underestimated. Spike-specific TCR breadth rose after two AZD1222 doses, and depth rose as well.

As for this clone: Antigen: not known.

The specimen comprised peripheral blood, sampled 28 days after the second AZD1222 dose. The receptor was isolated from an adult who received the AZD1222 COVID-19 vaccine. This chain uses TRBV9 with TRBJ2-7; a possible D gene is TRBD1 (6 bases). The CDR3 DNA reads TGTGCCAGCAGCCCCAGACAGGATCTATACTCCTACGAGCAGTACTTC. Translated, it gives CASSPRQDLYSYEQYF. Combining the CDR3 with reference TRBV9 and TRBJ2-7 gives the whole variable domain DSGVTQTPKHLITATGQRVTLRCSPRSGDLSVYWYQQSLDQGLQFLIQYYNGEERAKGNILERFSAQQFPDLHSELNLSSLELGDSALYFCASSPRQDLYSYEQYFGPGTRLTVT.